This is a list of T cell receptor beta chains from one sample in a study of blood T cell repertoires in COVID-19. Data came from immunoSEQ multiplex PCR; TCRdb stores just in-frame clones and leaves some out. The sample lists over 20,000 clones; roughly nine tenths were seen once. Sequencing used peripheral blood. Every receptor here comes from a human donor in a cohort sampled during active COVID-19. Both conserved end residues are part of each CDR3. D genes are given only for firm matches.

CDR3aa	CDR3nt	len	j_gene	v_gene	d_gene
CASSKLAGVNEQYF	TGTGCCAGCAGCAAACTAGCGGGAGTTAACGAGCAGTACTTC	14	TRBJ2-7	TRBV6-6	TRBD2
CATRSSSGRTELFF	TGTGCCACCAGATCCTCTAGCGGGCGGACGGAGCTGTTTTTT	14	TRBJ2-2	TRBV15	TRBD2
CASSVEKVQGSDTQYF	TGTGCCAGCAGCGTAGAAAAGGTACAGGGCTCAGATACGCAGTATTTT	16	TRBJ2-3	TRBV9	NA
CASSSPSPGANTGELFF	TGTGCCAGCAGCTCCCCCTCTCCAGGGGCGAACACCGGGGAGCTGTTTTTT	17	TRBJ2-2	TRBV9	NA
CASSLVGETEAFF	TGTGCCAGCAGCTTAGTGGGCGAAACTGAAGCTTTCTTT	13	TRBJ1-1	TRBV7-9	NA
CASMKEGLNQPQHF	TGTGCCAGCATGAAGGAGGGACTCAATCAGCCCCAGCATTTT	14	TRBJ1-5	TRBV2	NA
CASSFGQGHDEQYF	TGTGCCAGCAGCTTTGGACAGGGGCACGACGAGCAGTACTTC	14	TRBJ2-7	TRBV5-4	TRBD1
CASSPRQGNEKLFF	TGTGCCAGTAGTCCCCGACAGGGGAATGAAAAACTGTTTTTT	14	TRBJ1-4	TRBV19	TRBD1
CASSGRENSPLHF	TGTGCCAGCAGTGGAAGGGAGAATTCACCCCTCCACTTT	13	TRBJ1-6	TRBV12-3/TRBV12-4	NA
CASSWGGTEAFF	TGTGCCAGCAGCTGGGGGGGCACTGAAGCTTTCTTT	12	TRBJ1-1	TRBV27	NA
CATQGPRPSPLHF	TGTGCCACACAGGGCCCCCGACCTTCACCCCTCCACTTT	13	TRBJ1-6	TRBV6-5	NA
CASSLGRGGSGETQYF	TGTGCCAGCAGCTTAGGCAGGGGCGGATCGGGGGAGACCCAGTACTTC	16	TRBJ2-5	TRBV7-3	NA
CASSYSGGGLDEQYF	TGTGCCAGCAGTTACTCGGGAGGGGGACTGGACGAGCAGTACTTC	15	TRBJ2-7	TRBV6-5	NA
CASRVAGDSYEQYF	TGTGCCAGCAGGGTAGCGGGAGACTCCTACGAGCAGTACTTC	14	TRBJ2-7	TRBV6-5	TRBD2
CASSTPGHVGRAQHF	TGTGCCAGCAGTACACCGGGACATGTGGGCCGGGCCCAGCATTTT	15	TRBJ1-5	TRBV6-5	NA
CASSGTQGYGYTF	TGTGCCAGCAGCGGGACGCAGGGCTATGGCTACACCTTC	13	TRBJ1-2	TRBV9	NA
CASSLSGVGTDTQYF	TGTGCCAGCAGCTTATCGGGGGTTGGAACAGATACGCAGTATTTT	15	TRBJ2-3	TRBV7-2	NA